This entry lists 2 T cell receptor beta chains sequenced from one sample in a study of T cell changes during pregnancy in multiple sclerosis. TCRdb's table, derived via immunoSEQ multiplex PCR, lists solely in-frame clones and lacks some. The table has more than 45,000 clones, around 92% seen once. The material sequenced was CD4+ T cells from peripheral blood mononuclear cells, taken after pregnancy. These receptors were obtained from a female donor with multiple sclerosis, enrolled in a pregnancy study.

This clone appeared a single time. V is TRBV7-2 and J is TRBJ2-5; 10 bases match TRBD2. Trimming at V came to 1 base and at J to 4 bases, leaving 3 bases not matched to a gene. Germline CDR1 reads SGHTA; CDR2 reads FQGNSA. The CDR3 spans 15 residues. Here the CDR3 reads CASSLGGLARETQYF. Written as DNA, the CDR3 is TGTGCCAGCAGCTTAGGGGGACTAGCGAGAGAGACCCAGTACTTC.

The chain carries TRBV6-1 and TRBJ1-5; 7 positions agree with TRBD1. The CDR3 extends over 14 amino acids. Germline V gene lookup returns CDR1 MNHNS and CDR2 SASEGT. V was clipped by 11 bases and J by 11 bases; unmatched bases: 18. CDR3 residues: CAAGVQGIPPAQHF. The CDR3 DNA is TGTGCCGCCGGAGTACAGGGGATTCCCCCGGCCCAGCATTTT.